One sample yielded the 21 T cell receptor beta chains listed below, sequenced in a study of lymphopenia after photon versus proton radiotherapy. Here immunoSEQ multiplex PCR was the method, and the copy in TCRdb shows in-frame clones only, minus some. The repertoire holds 150,000 to 200,000 clones, with approximately 86% as singletons. The specimen comprised peripheral blood, sampled from a patient treated with photon-based radiotherapy. The receptor set was obtained from a middle-aged man with gastric cancer.

The chain joins TRBV6-1 to TRBJ1-2; 8 bases align to TRBD1. The V and J ends lost 2 bases and 4 bases, in that order; junction bases with no gene match: 6. The CDR3 runs to 15 residues. Germline V lookup: CDR1 MNHNS, CDR2 SASEGT. The CDR3 DNA sequence: TGTGCCAGCAGTGAAACGGACAGGGAGAGCTATGGCTACACCTTC. It translates to CASSETDRESYGYTF.

The chain combines TRBV4-3 with TRBJ2-2; 9 bases are a match to TRBD2. J gave up 4 bases and V 1 base, and 7 bases lay outside the gene matches. CDR3 length: 17 residues. CDR1 is LGHNA and CDR2 is YSLEER in the germline V gene. In DNA, the CDR3 is TGCGCCAGCAGCCAAGGTCGCGGGAGGGGAGGCACCGGGGAGCTGTTTTTT. It encodes CASSQGRGRGGTGELFF.

About this clone: Distinct nucleotide sequences in the sample also encode this CDR3. The chain combines TRBV5-1 with TRBJ1-1; TRBD1 agrees at 8 bases. The CDR3 contains 15 residues. Germline-derived CDR1 and CDR2 are SGHRS and YFSETQ. Trimming took 0 bases from V and 2 from J; bases not matched to a gene: 3. In nucleotides, the CDR3 is TGCGCCAGCAGCTTGGCTCCAGGGGGCAACACTGAAGCTTTCTTT. Its protein product is CASSLAPGGNTEAFF.

The genes are TRBV30 and TRBJ1-2, with a possible D match to TRBD1 (6 bases). Trimming cost V 5 bases and J 6 bases, with 22 bases left between them. The CDR3 extends over 15 amino acids. CDR1 is GTSNPN and CDR2 is SVGIG in the germline V gene (reference sequence). This CDR3 reads CAWAPHPGGVDGYTF. CDR3 DNA: TGTGCCTGGGCTCCCCACCCCGGGGGCGTCGATGGCTACACCTTC.

This chain connects TRBV30 to TRBJ2-1, with TRBD2 as a possible D gene (6 bases). Germline assignment: CDR1 GTSNPN and CDR2 SVGIG (reference sequence). V gave up 2 bases and J gave up 9 bases, with 23 bases separating them. The CDR3 contains 16 residues. This chain's CDR3 is CAWSIASVTPLGEQFF. The DNA for the CDR3 is TGTGCCTGGAGTATTGCTAGCGTGACTCCTTTGGGTGAGCAGTTCTTC.

The chain has TRBV28 and TRBJ2-2, with 8 bases that match TRBD1. Germline V gene lookup returns CDR1 MDHEN and CDR2 SYDVKM. The V gene end was trimmed by 3 bases and the J gene end by 5 bases; junction bases not matched to a gene: 5. The CDR3 runs 15 residues. This chain's CDR3 is CASSFTGGETGELFF. The CDR3 region has the DNA TGTGCCAGCAGTTTTACAGGGGGTGAGACCGGGGAGCTGTTTTTT.

This chain links TRBV5-6 with TRBJ2-2; 7 nucleotides align to TRBD2. The CDR3 sequence is 18 residues long. J lost 3 bases, V lost 0 bases, and 11 bases had no gene match. CDR1 is SGHDT and CDR2 is YYEEEE in the germline V gene. DNA of the CDR3: TGTGCCAGCAGCTTGGTGGGGCGGCTAGCGGAGGACACCGGGGAGCTGTTTTTT. It encodes CASSLVGRLAEDTGELFF.

V and J are TRBV19 and TRBJ2-3; 9 bases are shared with TRBD1. Germline V lookup: CDR1 LNHDA, CDR2 SQIVND (reference sequence). The CDR3 is 17 residues long. With 3 bases clipped from V and 3 bases from J, the junction kept 10 bases outside the gene matches. CDR3 sequence: CASSIKKGTGFTDTQYF. The CDR3 nucleotides read TGTGCCAGTAGTATTAAAAAGGGGACAGGGTTTACAGATACGCAGTATTTT. Looking up the rest from reference TRBV19 and TRBJ2-3 gives the full variable domain: DGGITQSPKYLFRKEGQNVTLSCEQNLNHDAMYWYRQDPGQGLRLIYYSQIVNDFQKGDIAEGYSVSREKKESFPLTVTSAQKNPTAFYLCASSIKKGTGFTDTQYFGPGTRLTVL.

This chain links TRBV5-1 with TRBJ1-2; D gene ambiguous. CDR1 SGHRS and CDR2 YFSETQ come from the germline V gene. Deletions cut 2 bases from V and 2 bases from J, with 7 bases between. The CDR3 consists of 13 residues. CDR3 sequence (DNA): TGCGCCAGCAGCTTAGGCGGCAACTATGGCTACACCTTC. Encoded protein: CASSLGGNYGYTF. Full variable domain (outside the CDR3, taken from reference TRBV5-1 and TRBJ1-2): KAGVTQTPRYLIKTRGQQVTLSCSPISGHRSVSWYQQTPGQGLQFLFEYFSETQRNKGNFPGRFSGRQFSNSRSEMNVSTLELGDSALYLCASSLGGNYGYTFGSGTRLTVV.

The V call is TRBV2, the J call TRBJ1-2; no reliable D call. The CDR3 runs to 11 residues. Looked up from germline, CDR1 is SNHLY and CDR2 is FYNNEI. The ends were cut back, 8 bases at V and 7 bases at J, with 11 bases in the middle. The CDR3 DNA reads as TGTGCCAGCGCGGGGATTGGTGGCTACACCTTC. Translated: CASAGIGGYTF.

This chain joins TRBV4-1 and TRBJ1-3; a possible D gene is TRBD1 (5 bases). CDR1 and CDR2 (germline): MGHRA, YSYEKL. Trimming pared 1 base from V and 1 base from J, leaving 11 bases between. This CDR3 spans 16 amino acids. The CDR3 region is CASSQGYGGSGNTIYF. The CDR3 DNA reads as TGCGCCAGCAGCCAAGGGTACGGGGGGTCTGGAAACACCATATATTTT.

The J gene is TRBJ1-2, the V gene TRBV7-9, with 9 bases that match TRBD1. The J segment lost 0 bases and the V segment lost 5 bases, leaving 1 base of the junction unmatched. The CDR3 length is 14 residues. In germline, CDR1 is SEHNR, CDR2 FQNEAQ (reference sequence). CDR3 region: CASSHRGPNYGYTF. The CDR3 nucleotides are TGTGCCAGCAGCCACAGGGGGCCTAACTATGGCTACACCTTC.

The CDR3 reads CAISESTEYGYTF. CDR3 nucleotides: TGTGCCATCAGTGAGTCGACGGAGTATGGCTACACCTTC. The gene calls are TRBV10-3 and TRBJ1-2; no clear D. The CDR3 spans 13 residues. Looked up from germline, CDR1 is ENHRY and CDR2 is SYGVKD. The ends were cut back, 0 bases at V and 5 bases at J, with 7 bases in the middle.

This clone was counted only a few times. This chain uses TRBV7-9 with TRBJ1-1; D might be TRBD1 (5 bases). This CDR3 has 13 residues. Germline V gene lookup returns CDR1 SEHNR and CDR2 FQNEAQ (reference sequence). V shed 1 base and J shed 5 bases, with 8 bases lying between them. Written as DNA, the CDR3 is TGTGCCAGCAGCTTAGGACAGTGGACTGAAGCTTTCTTT. This translates into CASSLGQWTEAFF. The variable domain in full, completed from reference TRBV7-9 and TRBJ1-1, reads DTGVSQNPRHKITKRGQNVTFRCDPISEHNRLYWYRQTLGQGPEFLTYFQNEAQLEKSRLLSDRFSAERPKGSFSTLEIQRTEQGDSAMYLCASSLGQWTEAFFGQGTRLTVV.

This chain joins TRBV19 and TRBJ2-1; D possibly corresponds to TRBD2 (6 bases). The CDR3 loop spans 18 amino acids. V lost 1 base and J 0 bases, leaving 16 bases between the germline ends. The germline V gene encodes CDR1 LNHDA and CDR2 SQIVND (reference sequence). As DNA, the CDR3 is TGTGCCAGTAGTATAGTCCTTAGCGGTCGTTTCTCCTACAATGAGCAGTTCTTC. It encodes CASSIVLSGRFSYNEQFF.

The chain combines TRBV15 with TRBJ1-1; unclear D gene. V lost 3 bases and J 1 base, leaving 6 bases between the germline ends. From germline, CDR1 is LNHNV and CDR2 YYDKDF (reference sequence). The CDR3 contains 13 residues. CDR3 sequence: CATSSQRNTEAFF. CDR3 coding DNA: TGTGCCACCAGCAGCCAGCGGAACACTGAAGCTTTCTTT.

This sequence joins TRBV6-1 and TRBJ1-4, with D unresolved. This CDR3 has 14 amino acids. Germline assignment: CDR1 MNHNS and CDR2 SASEGT. Trimming cost V 6 bases and J 1 base, with 9 bases left between them. The CDR3, as DNA: TGTGCCAGCAGATGGGGTCTAACTAATGAAAAACTGTTTTTT. Translating it yields CASRWGLTNEKLFF.

CDR3 residues: CASSASGARRQPQHF. The CDR3 DNA reads as TGTGCCAGTAGTGCGTCGGGGGCAAGACGACAGCCCCAGCATTTT. The chain combines TRBV19 with TRBJ1-5; D possibly corresponds to TRBD1 (6 bases). Germline lookup yields CDR1 LNHDA and CDR2 SQIVND (reference sequence). The CDR3 has 15 amino acids. V was shortened by 5 bases and J by 7 bases, with 18 bases between the two germline ends.

This clone has just one count. CDR3 in amino acids: CASSIDRGRNQPQHF. CDR3 DNA: TGTGCCAGCAGTATAGACAGGGGCCGCAATCAGCCCCAGCATTTT. The chain employs TRBV6-5 and TRBJ1-5; 8 bases map to TRBD1. The CDR3 is 15 amino acids. V lost 5 bases to trimming and J lost 2 bases; unmatched junction nucleotides: 5. Looked up from germline, CDR1 is MNHEY and CDR2 is SVGAGI.

As to this clone: Other DNA sequences in this specimen translate into the identical CDR3. The V call is TRBV2, the J call TRBJ1-5; D gene uncertain. Germline V gene data show CDR1 as SNHLY and CDR2 as FYNNEI. The CDR3 runs 15 residues. V was clipped by 3 bases and J by 1 base, with 10 bases between them. This chain's CDR3 is CASSETRGSNQPQHF. As DNA, the CDR3 is TGTGCCAGCAGTGAGACTCGTGGGAGCAATCAGCCCCAGCATTTT.

The V call is TRBV7-2, the J call TRBJ2-1; D ambiguous. Germline CDR1 SGHTA, CDR2 FQGNSA. Between the trimmed V and J ends, which lost 0 bases and 7 bases, there was a span of 10 bases. This CDR3 comprises 14 residues. CDR3 coding DNA: TGTGCCAGCAGCTTAGCGTTGCTAGGGAATGAGCAGTTCTTC. It yields the protein CASSLALLGNEQFF.